These 2 T cell receptor beta chains originate from one sample sequenced in a study of cytomegalovirus exposure and HLA in healthy donors (dated by TCRdb to about 2017). Libraries came from the immunoSEQ multiplex PCR assay. The multiplex PCR relied on a mix of 60 forward primers for TCR Vbeta segments and 13 reverse primers for TCR Jbeta segments. The clones in this table, taken by TCRdb from immuneACCESS, are in-frame only. Not every clone is retained; where verified, under half of the shortfall comes from an unresolved V gene, and the cause of the rest is unknown. In this sample the table shows about 170,000 clones, approximately 70% of which occur a single time. The ten largest clones take up less than 8.5% of the sample. Sequencing used PBMCs. The receptors were gathered from a man in his forties or fifties in good health and CMV-seropositive.

The chain combines TRBV7-2 with TRBJ1-5; D may be TRBD1 (5 bases). The CDR3 is 16 residues long. The V end was cut by 1 base, the J end by 3 bases, with 13 bases between. Germline V gives CDR1 SGHTA, CDR2 FQGNSA. The CDR3 is CASSLGGGKNNQPQHF. In DNA, the CDR3 is TGTGCCAGCAGCTTAGGGGGGGGAAAAAACAATCAGCCCCAGCATTTT. Full variable domain (remainder filled in from reference TRBV7-2 and TRBJ1-5): GAGVSQSPSNKVTEKGKDVELRCDPISGHTALYWYRQSLGQGLEFLIYFQGNSAPDKSGLPSDRFSAERTGGSVSTLTIQRTQQEDSAVYLCASSLGGGKNNQPQHFGDGTRLSIL.

This chain uses TRBV6-5 with TRBJ1-1, with D unclear. This CDR3 spans 13 amino acids. Trimming removed 4 bases from V and 1 base from J, with 7 bases in between. CDR1 is MNHEY, CDR2 SVGAGI, per germline. The CDR3 reads CASSSPSNTEAFF. CDR3 nucleotides: TGTGCCAGCAGTTCCCCCTCGAACACTGAAGCTTTCTTT.